Each of the 10 T cell receptor beta chains below was sequenced from the same sample in a study of T cells in Graves' hyperthyroidism and ophthalmopathy. Using RNA transcripts as the source, TCR beta CDR3 regions were amplified. The TCR CDR3 was amplified in a first-round RT-PCR using the HTBI primer set. Each CDR3 protein gets one entry after TCRdb re-called the multiplex PCR reads with MiXCR. This sample carries approximately 400,000 distinct CDR3 sequences, approximately 13% of them seen once, and the ten largest clones take around 20%. The sequenced sample consisted of blood. These receptors all stem from a man between 25 and 39 years old with Graves' hyperthyroidism that later progressed to Graves' ophthalmopathy.

Details on this clonotype: A read error is possible here, since a much larger clone lies one base away. This chain joins TRBV10-3 and TRBJ2-1; D perhaps matches TRBD1 (5 bases). The V gene's germline CDR1 is ENHRY and CDR2 SYGVKD. CDR3 length equals 13 residues. V shed 3 bases and J shed 8 bases, with 11 bases lying between them. CDR3 nucleotide sequence: TGTGCCATCAGTGATTGGGTCAGGGATGAGCAGTTCTTC. Its protein product is CAISDWVRDEQFF.

This clonotype has more than one count but fewer than ten. The chain joins TRBV30 to TRBJ1-5; a weak D match, TRBD1 (5 bases). CDR1 is GTSNPN and CDR2 is SVGIG in the germline V gene (reference sequence). CDR3 length: 13 residues. V was pared by 1 base and J by 5 bases, with 9 bases between. This chain's CDR3 is CAWSGGKDQPQHF. The CDR3 DNA follows: TGTGCCTGGAGTGGGGGCAAGGATCAGCCCCAGCATTTT.

This clonotype was recorded a few times. V usage is TRBV20-1 and J usage is TRBJ2-1; 7 bases line up with TRBD1. This CDR3 comprises 13 residues. V gave up 5 bases and J gave up 7 bases; unmatched junction bases: 8. Germline V gene sequence: CDR1 DFQATT, CDR2 SNEGSKA (reference sequence). The CDR3: CSAPGQYNNEQFF. CDR3 coding DNA: TGCAGTGCTCCGGGACAGTATAATAATGAGCAGTTCTTC.

This chain links TRBV18 with TRBJ2-5; D not certain. There are 13 residues in the CDR3. V was clipped by 1 base and J by 1 base, with 4 bases between them. Germline CDR1 and CDR2: KGHSH and LQKENI. CDR3 sequence (DNA): TGTGCCAGCTCACCACAGGCCCAAGAGACCCAGTACTTC. Residues: CASSPQAQETQYF.

V is TRBV5-6 and J is TRBJ2-1; the match to TRBD2 covers 7 bases. The J call may not be correct, given that the DNA end is closer to TRBJ2-7. This CDR3 comprises 13 residues. The germline V gene encodes CDR1 SGHDT and CDR2 YYEEEE. The CDR3 region has the DNA TGTGCCAGCAGCTGGGGGGGTCACAATGAGCAGTACTTC. This gives the protein CASSWGGHNEQYF.

This clonotype was counted many times. The chain links TRBV20-1 to TRBJ1-1; D remains ambiguous. The CDR3 covers 13 residues. V lost 5 bases and J lost 0, with 10 bases in between. The germline CDR1 and CDR2 sequences are DFQATT and SNEGSKA (reference sequence). CDR3 sequence: CSASGLVNTEAFF. The CDR3 DNA follows: TGCAGTGCTTCCGGACTGGTGAACACTGAAGCTTTCTTT.

The sample holds a few counts of this clonotype. V is TRBV2 and J is TRBJ1-1; 7 bases fit TRBD1. Trimming took 1 base from V and 4 from J; bases not matched to a gene: 9. Germline values: CDR1 SNHLY, CDR2 FYNNEI. The CDR3 sequence is 16 residues long. CDR3: CASSEDRGAGSTEAFF. DNA of the CDR3: TGTGCCAGCAGTGAAGACAGGGGAGCAGGAAGCACTGAAGCTTTCTTT.

There are a few counts of this clonotype. The chain employs TRBV3-1 and TRBJ2-1, with D tentatively TRBD1 (6 bases). Germline lookup yields CDR1 LGHDT and CDR2 YNNKEL (reference sequence). Between the trimmed V and J ends, which lost 4 bases and 9 bases, there was a span of 13 bases. This CDR3 has 13 residues. The CDR3 sequence is CASSPRTVLEQFF. The DNA for the CDR3 is TGTGCCAGCAGCCCCCGGACAGTCCTTGAGCAGTTCTTC.

This clonotype has ten or more counts. The gene calls are TRBV7-8 and TRBJ2-7, with 7 bases identical to TRBD1. Trimming removed 7 bases from V and 6 bases from J; junction bases left unmatched: 15. The CDR3 has 15 residues. Germline CDR1 is SGHVS and CDR2 is FQNEAQ. The CDR3 loop is CASTPAGRGFREQYF. CDR3 sequence (DNA): TGTGCCAGCACCCCGGCGGGCAGGGGGTTCCGCGAGCAGTACTTC.

Ten or more counts support this clonotype. V usage is TRBV28 and J usage is TRBJ1-5, with 9 bases identical to TRBD1. CDR3 length: 15 residues. Looked up from germline, CDR1 is MDHEN and CDR2 is SYDVKM. Trimming cost V 6 bases and J 7 bases; bases outside gene matches: 10. CDR3 nucleotide sequence: TGTGCCAGCAGGACAACAGGGGGCGCGGCCCAGCCCCAGCATTTT. It yields the protein CASRTTGGAAQPQHF.